A single sample is the source of the 7 T cell receptor beta chains below, sequenced in a study of shared clonotypes between healthy human individuals. Libraries were prepared by immunoSEQ multiplex PCR; TCRdb keeps only in-frame clonotypes and omits some of them. The sample lists roughly 1,100,000 clones; around 74% were seen once. The sequenced sample was memory CD4+ T cells sorted from blood. Subset specified: CD45RA-negative fraction. These receptors all stem from a man younger than 30 in good health.

The chain employs TRBV9 and TRBJ1-6, with D hard to call. V was cut by 3 bases and J by 10 bases, with 8 bases left in between. CDR1 SGDLS and CDR2 YYNGEE come from the germline V gene. This CDR3 region has 12 residues. CDR3 sequence: CASSATGSPLHF. The CDR3 region has the DNA TGTGCCAGCAGCGCCACGGGGTCACCCCTCCACTTT.

Of note for this clone: Within the sample, other DNA sequences also encode this same CDR3. The chain has TRBV4-1 and TRBJ2-1, with D perhaps TRBD2 (6 bases). Between the trimmed V and J ends, which lost 1 base and 0 bases, there was a span of 10 bases. CDR3 length equals 16 residues. Germline V gene sequence: CDR1 MGHRA, CDR2 YSYEKL. The CDR3 DNA sequence: TGCGCCAGCAGCCAAGCGGGACTTCTCTCCTACAATGAGCAGTTCTTC. This codes for CASSQAGLLSYNEQFF.

J is TRBJ2-7 and V is TRBV5-6; weak D call: TRBD2 (5 bases). V gave up 0 bases and J gave up 7 bases, with 11 bases separating them. This CDR3 region has 13 residues. Germline lookup yields CDR1 SGHDT and CDR2 YYEEEE. As DNA, the CDR3 is TGTGCCAGCAGCTTGGTATTTGGCGGGGAGCAGTACTTC. Translation gives CASSLVFGGEQYF.

As for this clone: A read error may be the cause here, since a much bigger clone is one base away. The chain is built from TRBV6-5 and TRBJ1-1; no reliable D call. V dropped 4 bases and J dropped 4 bases, with 19 bases sitting between them. The CDR3 is made up of 16 amino acids. The V gene's germline CDR1 is MNHEY and CDR2 SVGAGI. Written as DNA, the CDR3 is TGTGCCAGCAGTTCAAACCCCCCACGGGGTAGCACTGAAGCTTTCTTT. It translates to CASSSNPPRGSTEAFF.

The V call is TRBV5-6, the J call TRBJ2-7, with 7 bases aligning to TRBD1. Germline-derived CDR1 and CDR2 are SGHDT and YYEEEE. The CDR3 runs to 14 residues. V lost 9 bases to trimming and J lost 1 base; unmatched junction nucleotides: 10. The CDR3, as DNA: TGTGCCACCCTTAGGGGGCTTAAATCCTACGAGCAGTACTTC. Translation: CATLRGLKSYEQYF. The whole variable domain, filled in from reference TRBV5-6 and TRBJ2-7, reads DAGVTQSPTHLIKTRGQQVTLRCSPKSGHDTVSWYQQALGQGPQFIFQYYEEEERQRGNFPDRFSGHQFPNYSSELNVNALLLGDSALYLCATLRGLKSYEQYFGPGTRLTVT.

This clone was counted a few times. V gene TRBV7-2 combines with J gene TRBJ2-7; 10 bases agree with TRBD2. The germline V gene encodes CDR1 SGHTA and CDR2 FQGNSA. The CDR3 covers 16 residues. The ends lost 1 base at V and 4 bases at J; junction bases unmatched: 7. CDR3 protein: CASSLVGQAGGYEQYF. The CDR3 nucleotides read TGTGCCAGCAGCTTAGTAGGGCAAGCGGGAGGGTACGAGCAGTACTTC.

This chain links TRBV2 with TRBJ2-3; no reliable D call. Trimming shortened V by 4 bases and J by 4 bases, and 15 bases separated the two germline ends. Germline assignment: CDR1 SNHLY and CDR2 FYNNEI. CDR3 size: 15 residues. The CDR3 DNA follows: TGTGCCAGCAGTGCCGGTACCAAGAGGTCAGATACGCAGTATTTT. Translated: CASSAGTKRSDTQYF.